This T cell receptor beta chain appears in the sequencing data of a study of T and B cells in COVID-19 patients. BIOMED2 TRB-A/B primer pools were used in multiplex TRB PCR. Via MiXCR, TCRdb re-called the multiplex PCR reads, giving one row per CDR3 protein. The data hold about 15,000 distinct CDR3 sequences, with around 30% observed a single time. Blood genomic DNA input for TRB amplification was roughly 220-500 ng. V was pared by 3 bases and J by 2 bases, with 10 bases between. This CDR3 region has 14 residues. The germline gives CDR1 SGHNT, CDR2 YYREEE (reference sequence). The sequenced sample was blood. The receptor was derived from a human donor who had recovered from COVID-19. This chain joins TRBV5-4 and TRBJ2-3; TRBD2 might be the D (6 bases). The CDR3 here is CASSSGGVTDTQYF. CDR3 DNA sequence: TGTGCCAGCAGCTCCGGGGGAGTCACAGATACGCAGTATTTT.